The rows below give T cell receptor beta chains drawn from one sample of a study of control samples from healthy donors and cancer patients. Sequencing used immunoSEQ multiplex PCR; TCRdb keeps in-frame clones, though not all of them. Here the sample spans some 120,000 clones, around 90% being singletons. The sequencing sample was made of blood. The receptor source for this set is a woman in her sixties or seventies in good health. CDR3s include the opening cysteine and the closing phenylalanine or tryptophan. A D gene is named only where the DNA matches it firmly. Clone size is stated in some rows and not others, as once, few, many or a class when expanded.

cdr3_nt cdr3_aa v_call d_call clone_size j_call
TGTGCCAGCAGTTATTCCCTAAGGGGGCTTAGTGGCTACACCTTC CASSYSLRGLSGYTF TRBV27 TRBD1 - TRBJ1-2
TGCGCCAGCAGCCAAGACTCCGGGCCCAGCGAGACCCAGTACTTC CASSQDSGPSETQYF TRBV4-3 - - TRBJ2-5
TGTGCCAGCAGCTTGCCAGCGGGGGGGGGAGAGACCCAGTACTTC CASSLPAGGGETQYF TRBV5-4 TRBD2 - TRBJ2-5
TGTGCCAGCAGGGAGTCGGACAGGGGGGTAGGGGAGACCCAGTACTTC CASRESDRGVGETQYF TRBV5-6 TRBD1 - TRBJ2-5
TGTGCCAGTAGTACCCCAACCCATACCATGAACACTGAAGCTTTCTTT CASSTPTHTMNTEAFF TRBV19 - once TRBJ1-1
TGTGCCATCAGCGGGACAGCAGACTATGGCTACACCTTC CAISGTADYGYTF TRBV10-3 TRBD1 - TRBJ1-2
TGTGCCAGCAGTCCGCCCTTCCCGACAGGGAACGTTGGCTACACCTTC CASSPPFPTGNVGYTF TRBV6-2/TRBV6-3 TRBD1 - TRBJ1-2
TGTGCCAGCAGCTTATATAGGGGGGCCGGGGAGCTGTTTTTT CASSLYRGAGELFF TRBV11-2 - - TRBJ2-2
TGCGCCAGCAGCCAAGAGGCAGCTTATAATTCACCCCTCCACTTT CASSQEAAYNSPLHF TRBV4-1 - - TRBJ1-6
TGTGCCAGCAGCTTAATGGGTGGCAGCCATGAGCAGTTCTTC CASSLMGGSHEQFF TRBV7-9 - - TRBJ2-1
TGTGCCAGCAGTCAGACAGGGAACTACGAGCAGTACTTC CASSQTGNYEQYF TRBV5-4 TRBD1 once TRBJ2-7
TGTGCCAGTTGGGGGTTTGGACAGGGGGTTCGTGGCTACACCTTC CASWGFGQGVRGYTF TRBV19 TRBD1 - TRBJ1-2
TGTGCCAGCAACGGAAAACTCTATAATTCACCCCTCCACTTT CASNGKLYNSPLHF TRBV6-4 - few TRBJ1-6
TGCGCCAGCACCCGGGACAAAGGTACTGAAGCTTTCTTT CASTRDKGTEAFF TRBV10-1 - - TRBJ1-1
TGTGCCAGCAGCTTAAGGCGGGGAGGGAGGAACGAGCAGTACTTC CASSLRRGGRNEQYF TRBV7-9 TRBD2 - TRBJ2-7
TGTGCCAGCAGGAGGGGTTTTGAACAGCCCCAGCATTTT CASRRGFEQPQHF TRBV6-5 - - TRBJ1-5
TGTGCCAGCAGTGAGGCAGGGGGATCCTACAATGAGCAGTTCTTC CASSEAGGSYNEQFF TRBV2 TRBD1 - TRBJ2-1
TGTGCCAGCTTGGGGGCGAGCTCTTATGGCTACACCTTC CASLGASSYGYTF TRBV12-3/TRBV12-4 - - TRBJ1-2
TGTGCCAGCAGCTTAGGAGGGGGTTACTCCTACGAGCAGTACTTC CASSLGGGYSYEQYF TRBV7-3 - - TRBJ2-7